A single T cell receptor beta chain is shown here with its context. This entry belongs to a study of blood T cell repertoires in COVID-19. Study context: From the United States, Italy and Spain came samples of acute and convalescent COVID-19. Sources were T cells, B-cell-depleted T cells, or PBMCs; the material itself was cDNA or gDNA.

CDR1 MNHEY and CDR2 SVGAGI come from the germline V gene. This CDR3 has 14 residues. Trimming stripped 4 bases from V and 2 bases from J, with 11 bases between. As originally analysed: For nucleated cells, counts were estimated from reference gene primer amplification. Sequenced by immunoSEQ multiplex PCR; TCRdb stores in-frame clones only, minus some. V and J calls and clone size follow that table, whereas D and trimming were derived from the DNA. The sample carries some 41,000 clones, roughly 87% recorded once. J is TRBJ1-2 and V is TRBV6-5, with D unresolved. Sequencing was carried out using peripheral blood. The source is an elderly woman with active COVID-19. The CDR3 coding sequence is TGTGCCAGCAGTTTGGGCATTTCGAACTATGGCTACACCTTC. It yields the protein CASSLGISNYGYTF.